The sequence of this T cell receptor (beta chain) was determined in a study of post-analysis software for immune sequencing data. Whole-study findings and limits: Patients showed TRBV5-6, TRBV5-1 and TRBV20-1 among four to six TRBV segments more frequent than in controls.

This CDR3 is 13 amino acids long. Per germline, CDR1 SQVTM and CDR2 ANQGSEA. V was pared by 5 bases and J by 4 bases, with 11 bases between. In the case of this clonotype: The antigen remains undetermined.

Libraries were made from TCR beta cDNA, and they carried unique molecular identifiers. Each CDR3 protein is one row after TCRdb ran MiXCR on the PCR reads. Among about 190,000 distinct CDR3 sequences listed, about 30% were seen once. This sequence joins TRBV29-1 and TRBJ1-4; D not certain. The clonotype originates from a girl aged 2 to 17 with multiple sclerosis. Sequencing was carried out using blood. The CDR3 loop is CSVLGSGNEKLFF. The CDR3 DNA reads as TGCAGCGTTTTGGGCTCGGGTAATGAAAAACTGTTTTTT.